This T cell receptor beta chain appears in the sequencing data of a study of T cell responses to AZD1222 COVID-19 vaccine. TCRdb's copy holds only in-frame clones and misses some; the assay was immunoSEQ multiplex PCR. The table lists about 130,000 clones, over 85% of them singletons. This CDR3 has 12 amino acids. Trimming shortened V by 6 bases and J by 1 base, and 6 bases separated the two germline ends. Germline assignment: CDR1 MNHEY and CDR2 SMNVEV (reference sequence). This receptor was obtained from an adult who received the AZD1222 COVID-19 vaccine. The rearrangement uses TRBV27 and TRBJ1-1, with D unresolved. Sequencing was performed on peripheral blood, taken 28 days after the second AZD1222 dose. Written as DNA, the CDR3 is TGTGCCAGCAGAGTGGGGAACACTGAAGCTTTCTTT. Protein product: CASRVGNTEAFF.